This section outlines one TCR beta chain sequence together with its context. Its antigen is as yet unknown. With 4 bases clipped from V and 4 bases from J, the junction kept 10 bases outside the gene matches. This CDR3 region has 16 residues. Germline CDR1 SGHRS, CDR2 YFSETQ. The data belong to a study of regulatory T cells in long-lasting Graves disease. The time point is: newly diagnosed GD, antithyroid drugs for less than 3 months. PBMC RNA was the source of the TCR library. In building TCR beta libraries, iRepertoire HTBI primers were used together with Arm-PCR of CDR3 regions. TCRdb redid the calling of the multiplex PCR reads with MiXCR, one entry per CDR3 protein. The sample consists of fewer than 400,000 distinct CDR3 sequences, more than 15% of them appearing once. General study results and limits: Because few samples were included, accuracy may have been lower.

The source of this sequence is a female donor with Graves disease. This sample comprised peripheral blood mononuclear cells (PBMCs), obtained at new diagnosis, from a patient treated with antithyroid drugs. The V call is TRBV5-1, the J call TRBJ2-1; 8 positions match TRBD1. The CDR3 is CASSASPGQVYNEQFF. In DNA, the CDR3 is TGCGCCAGCAGCGCTTCGCCGGGACAGGTGTACAATGAGCAGTTCTTC.